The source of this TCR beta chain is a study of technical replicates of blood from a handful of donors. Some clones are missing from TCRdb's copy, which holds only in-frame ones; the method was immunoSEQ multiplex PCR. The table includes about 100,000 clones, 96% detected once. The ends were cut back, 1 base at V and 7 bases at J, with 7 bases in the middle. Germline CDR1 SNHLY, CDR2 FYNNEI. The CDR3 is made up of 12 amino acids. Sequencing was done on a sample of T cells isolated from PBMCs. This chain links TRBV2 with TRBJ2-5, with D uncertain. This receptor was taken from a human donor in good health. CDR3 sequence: CASSEGRGTQYF. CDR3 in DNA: TGTGCCAGCAGTGAAGGGCGAGGGACCCAGTACTTC.